Listed below are T cell receptor beta chains from one sample, sequenced in a study of OX40 agonist ivuxolimab in advanced cancers. Libraries were prepared by immunoSEQ multiplex PCR; TCRdb keeps only in-frame clonotypes and omits some of them. The repertoire holds tens of thousands of clones, roughly 80% seen once, with 21% in the top ten. The sequences come from CD4+ or CD8+ T cells sorted from blood, collected in a trial of the OX40 agonist ivuxolimab. Receptors originate from an adult with an advanced solid tumor such as melanoma, head and neck, liver or kidney cancer. CDR3s include the opening cysteine and the closing phenylalanine or tryptophan. D genes are given only for firm matches. Only some rows state a clone size, as once, few, many or a class for expanded clones.

clone size	V gene	J gene	D gene	CDR3 DNA	CDR3 protein
-	TRBV11-2	TRBJ1-5	-	TGTGCCAGCAGCTTAGAAAATTCGGCGCCCCAGCATTTT	CASSLENSAPQHF
-	TRBV5-5	TRBJ2-7	-	TGTGCCAGCAGCTGGGACGGCTACTACGAGCAGTACTTC	CASSWDGYYEQYF
few	TRBV6-1	TRBJ2-3	TRBD2	TGTGCCAGCAGGAGACTAGCGGGGGGGCAGTCTTTGTATTTT	CASRRLAGGQSLYF
-	TRBV27	TRBJ1-2	TRBD1	TGTGCCAGCAGTTTCCAGGGGGGGAAATATGGCTACACCTTC	CASSFQGGKYGYTF
-	TRBV9	TRBJ1-3	-	TGTGCCAGCAGCGTAGATAATCTCTCTGGAAACACCATATATTTT	CASSVDNLSGNTIYF
-	TRBV19	TRBJ2-5	-	TGTGCCAGTAGTATAGCATGGGCTACATTTGAGACCCAGTACTTC	CASSIAWATFETQYF
-	TRBV28	TRBJ1-3	-	TGTGCCAGCAGTCTCGGGGGGGAGAATATTGGAAACACCATATATTTT	CASSLGGENIGNTIYF
once	TRBV28	TRBJ1-2	-	TGTGCCAGCAGTTTAGGGGCAGGTTCCTATGGCTACACCTTC	CASSLGAGSYGYTF
-	TRBV11-2	TRBJ2-4	-	TGTGCCAGCAGCTCCTGGGACAACAAAAACATTCAGTACTTC	CASSSWDNKNIQYF
once	TRBV7-2	TRBJ2-7	-	TGTGCCAGCAGCATAAGGATAAGCGACGAGCAGTACTTC	CASSIRISDEQYF
-	TRBV30	TRBJ1-2	-	TGTGCCTGGAGAGGCCATGGCTACACCTTC	CAWRGHGYTF
-	TRBV2	TRBJ2-1	TRBD2	TGTGCCAGCAGTGCGGAGCGGGAGGGGGTAAATGAGCAGTTCTTC	CASSAEREGVNEQFF
-	TRBV30	TRBJ2-2	-	TGTGCCTGGAGTCGGGACACCGGGGAGCTGTTTTTT	CAWSRDTGELFF
-	TRBV30	TRBJ2-1	-	TGTGCCTGGAGTCGGAGGGGGGGCCATTCCTACAATGAGCAGTTCTTC	CAWSRRGGHSYNEQFF
-	TRBV6-5	TRBJ2-7	-	TGTGCCAGCAGTGCGAGTTACGAGCAGTACTTC	CASSASYEQYF
-	TRBV30	TRBJ2-7	TRBD1	TGTGCCTGGGGGGACAGCTCCTACGAGCAGTACTTC	CAWGDSSYEQYF
-	TRBV28	TRBJ2-7	TRBD1	TGTGCCAGCAGTTCCACCCCCGGGACAGGGCTCCCCTACGAGCAGTACTTC	CASSSTPGTGLPYEQYF
-	TRBV10-3	TRBJ2-1	-	TGTGCCGTCGCTAGGGCGGAGGAGCAGTTCTTC	CAVARAEEQFF
-	TRBV21-1	TRBJ2-3	-	TGTGCCAGCAGCTGTTCGGTCTTGCGAGACAGGGGCCTAGATACGCAGTATTTT	CASSCSVLRDRGLDTQYF
few	TRBV5-4	TRBJ2-5	-	TGTGCCAGCAGCTTTAACCCGACTGGGGCAGAGACCCAGTACTTC	CASSFNPTGAETQYF
once	TRBV6-1	TRBJ2-7	-	TGTGCCAGCAGTGAATACAGGCTGTCCTACGAGCAGTACTTC	CASSEYRLSYEQYF
-	TRBV28	TRBJ1-5	-	TGTGCCATCGACAGTAGCAATCAGCCCCAGCATTTT	CAIDSSNQPQHF
-	TRBV6-5	TRBJ2-7	TRBD1	TGTGCCAGCAGACGGACAGGGGCCTACGAGCAGTACTTC	CASRRTGAYEQYF
-	TRBV19	TRBJ2-2	TRBD1	TGTGCCAGTAGTACGACAGGGCCCGGGGAGCTGTTTTTT	CASSTTGPGELFF
-	TRBV7-9	TRBJ1-1	-	TGTGCCAGCAGCTCGGGACAGAACACTGAAGCTTTCTTT	CASSSGQNTEAFF
-	TRBV10-3	TRBJ1-1	-	TGTGCCATCAGTGATCAGATGAACACTGAAGCTTTCTTT	CAISDQMNTEAFF
-	TRBV10-2	TRBJ2-1	TRBD2	TGCGCCAGCAGCCCGCCGGGACTAGCGGCCAACAATGAGCAGTTCTTC	CASSPPGLAANNEQFF
-	TRBV15	TRBJ2-7	TRBD1	TGTGCCACCAGCAGAGATTCCCAACAGGGGCAGCACGAGCAGTACTTC	CATSRDSQQGQHEQYF
-	TRBV28	TRBJ1-2	-	TGTGCCAGCAGTCCGGGACACCTCTATGGCTACACCTTC	CASSPGHLYGYTF
few	TRBV5-1	TRBJ1-1	-	TGCGCCAGCAGCTTTGGGGGGGCTTCGGCTGAAGCTTTCTTT	CASSFGGASAEAFF
once	TRBV10-3	TRBJ2-1	-	TGTGCCATCAGTGAACCCCAGGGCTCCTACAATGAGCAGTTCTTC	CAISEPQGSYNEQFF
-	TRBV5-4	TRBJ1-3	TRBD1	TGTGCCAGCAGCTTACAGGGGGGAAACACCATATATTTT	CASSLQGGNTIYF
-	TRBV27	TRBJ1-1	-	TGTGCCAGCAGTCATGGGGCCGGTACTGAAGCTTTCTTT	CASSHGAGTEAFF
-	TRBV7-8	TRBJ1-6	-	TGTGCCATACGGGGGGCCTCCTATAATTCACCCCTCCACTTT	CAIRGASYNSPLHF
-	TRBV21-1	TRBJ2-1	-	TGTGCCAGCCCCAAAGAGGGGGGGTTCAGCTCCTACAATGAGCAGCTCTTC	CASPKEGGFSSYNEQLF
-	TRBV4-2	TRBJ2-7	TRBD1	TGTGCCAGCAGCCAGGGACAGGGGGCCGAGCAGTACTTC	CASSQGQGAEQYF
-	TRBV11-2	TRBJ2-1	-	TGTGCCAGCAGCTTGACAGGTCCCAGCGAGCAGTTCTTC	CASSLTGPSEQFF
-	TRBV6-7	TRBJ2-2	TRBD1	TGTGCCAGCAGTGGGGACAGGGGTAAACACCGGGGAGCTGTTTTT	CASSGDRGKHRGAVF
-	TRBV4-3	TRBJ2-7	-	TGCGCCAGCAGCCAAGATTCGATCCGACCCCATGAGCACGAGCAGTACTTC	CASSQDSIRPHEHEQYF
-	TRBV11-2	TRBJ2-2	-	TGTGCCAGCAGCCCCTGGAAGGGACTCGGGAACACCGGGGAGCTGTTTTTT	CASSPWKGLGNTGELFF
-	TRBV2	TRBJ1-1	TRBD1	TGTGCCAGCAATCGACAGGGTTTGAACACTGAAGCTTTCTTT	CASNRQGLNTEAFF
-	TRBV28	TRBJ1-2	-	TGTGCCAGCAGCAGAAGGGGAGCAGGGGCTCCCTATGGCTACACCTTC	CASSRRGAGAPYGYTF